This TCR beta chain was identified in a study of beta chain features in type 1 diabetes. Expressed TCRB transcripts were sequenced, since all the RNA that had been isolated was reverse transcribed. Profiling relied on immunoSEQ multiplex PCR, and the TCRdb table lists in-frame clones only, not all of them. The sample consists of around 430,000 clones, roughly 31% of them appearing once. This TCR was recovered from a man between 18 and 35 years old in good health. Sequences were obtained from naive CD4+ T cells from blood.

This CDR3 reads CAWSHDWGPRGYGYTF. The CDR3 bases are TGTGCCTGGAGTCACGATTGGGGGCCCCGGGGCTATGGCTACACCTTC. The J gene is TRBJ1-2, the V gene TRBV30, with D perhaps matching TRBD1 (6 bases). The CDR3 has 16 amino acids. Germline loops: CDR1 GTSNPN, CDR2 SVGIG (reference sequence). V dropped 2 bases and J dropped 4 bases, with 20 bases sitting between them.